Listed below are T cell receptor beta chains from one sample, sequenced in a study of shared clonotypes between healthy human individuals. Clones were read by immunoSEQ multiplex PCR, and TCRdb kept only the in-frame ones, dropping some. The sample has 850,000 to 1,100,000 clones, approximately 80% seen once. The sequenced sample consisted of memory CD4+ T cells from PBMCs. The receptors shown here come from a man aged 18 to 29 in good health. Some clones in this sample may be carry-over from other donors' samples. Each CDR3 is given with its conserved first and last residue. A D gene is named only where the DNA matches it firmly. The size of a clone is reported for some rows only, either as once, few or many, or as a class for expanded clones.

d_call j_call clone_size v_call cdr3_aa cdr3_nt
- TRBJ1-3 - TRBV5-1 CASSLEGYGNTIYF TGCGCCAGCAGCTTGGAAGGGTACGGGAACACCATATATTTT
- TRBJ1-1 - TRBV28 CASSIPTPAEAFF TGTGCCAGCAGTATCCCGACGCCGGCTGAAGCTTTCTTT
- TRBJ2-2 - TRBV28 CASSLPTDRNTGELFF TGTGCCAGCAGCCTACCAACCGACAGAAACACCGGGGAGCTGTTTTTT
- TRBJ2-1 - TRBV6-1 CASSEYPRGFNNEQFF TGTGCCAGCAGTGAGTACCCCCGAGGGTTTAACAATGAGCAGTTCTTC
- TRBJ2-7 - TRBV19 CASSSSGFNRLYEQYF TGTGCCAGTAGTTCCTCAGGATTTAACAGGCTCTACGAGCAGTACTTC
TRBD2 TRBJ2-3 once TRBV28 CASSRAGGVDTQYF TGTGCCAGCAGTCGAGCGGGAGGGGTAGATACGCAGTATTTT
- TRBJ1-1 - TRBV15 CATSGAMNTEAFF TGTGCCACCAGCGGCGCCATGAACACTGAAGCTTTCTTT
- TRBJ2-3 - TRBV29-1 CSVDIGADTQYF TGCAGCGTTGATATTGGGGCAGATACGCAGTATTTT
- TRBJ2-2 - TRBV7-2 CASSLFRNTGELFF TGTGCCAGCAGCTTATTCAGGAACACCGGGGAGCTGTTTTTT
- TRBJ1-6 - TRBV6-5 CASSYQEGKSPLHF TGTGCCAGCAGTTACCAGGAGGGAAAGTCACCCCTCCACTTT
- TRBJ1-5 once TRBV28 CASLGSTYSNQPQHF TGTGCCAGCTTGGGCAGTACTTATAGCAATCAGCCCCAGCATTTT
- TRBJ2-7 - TRBV5-1 CASSLIRGYEQYF TGCGCCAGCAGCTTGATTCGGGGTTACGAGCAGTACTTC
TRBD2 TRBJ2-1 - TRBV2 CASRPGTWASGSSYNEQFF TGTGCCAGCAGACCGGGGACTTGGGCTAGCGGGAGCTCCTACAATGAGCAGTTCTTC
- TRBJ2-3 - TRBV2 CASRGTVPSTDTQYF TGTGCCAGCAGAGGGACGGTACCAAGCACAGATACGCAGTATTTT
TRBD2 TRBJ2-5 few TRBV7-2 CASSPLGGSETQYF TGTGCCAGCAGCCCGTTGGGCGGGAGTGAGACCCAGTACTTC
- TRBJ2-1 - TRBV7-3 CASSFRRRDNEQFF TGTGCCAGCAGCTTTAGGAGGAGGGACAATGAGCAGTTCTTC
- TRBJ2-7 - TRBV14 CAATPGYTSGQYF TGTGCCGCCACACCGGGGTACACCTCTGGGCAGTACTTC
TRBD2 TRBJ2-7 - TRBV5-4 CASSRLAGPYEQYF TGTGCCAGCAGTCGGCTAGCGGGACCTTACGAGCAGTACTTC
- TRBJ1-1 - TRBV28 CASFPAGRGGTEAFF TGTGCCAGCTTCCCAGCGGGGCGAGGTGGCACTGAAGCTTTCTTT
TRBD2 TRBJ2-1 - TRBV5-1 CASSLGGRAYNEQFF TGCGCCAGCAGCTTGGGCGGGAGGGCCTACAATGAGCAGTTCTTC
- TRBJ2-2 - TRBV7-9 CASSLFDNPTGELFF TGTGCCAGCAGCTTATTTGACAACCCCACCGGGGAGCTGTTTTTT
TRBD2 TRBJ2-1 - TRBV10-3 CAISEGGASGYNEQFF TGTGCCATCAGTGAAGGAGGGGCTAGCGGTTACAATGAGCAGTTCTTC
- TRBJ1-5 few TRBV19 CASSTGWNQPQHF TGTGCCAGTAGTACAGGGTGGAATCAGCCCCAGCATTTT
- TRBJ1-1 many TRBV6-6 CASRQGRVGAFF TGTGCCAGCAGACAGGGCCGGGTTGGAGCTTTCTTT
- TRBJ1-5 - TRBV28 CASGRTSRGNQPQHF TGTGCCAGCGGACGGACGTCAAGGGGCAATCAGCCCCAGCATTTT
- TRBJ2-2 many TRBV7-8 CASSRRQGGGELFF TGTGCCAGCAGCCGTCGACAGGGAGGCGGGGAGCTGTTTTTT
- TRBJ2-1 many TRBV9 CASTLDGSVYNEQFF TGTGCCAGCACTCTGGACGGGAGTGTCTACAATGAGCAGTTCTTC
TRBD1 TRBJ1-1 - TRBV29-1 CSAATGRDTEAFF TGCAGCGCGGCGACAGGGAGGGACACTGAAGCTTTCTTT
- TRBJ1-1 - TRBV6-5 CASSYSGGNTEAFF TGTGCCAGCAGTTACTCCGGGGGAAACACTGAAGCTTTCTTT
- TRBJ1-2 - TRBV6-6 CATLLGRNARGGYTF TGTGCCACCCTCCTCGGGCGAAATGCTAGGGGGGGCTACACCTTC
- TRBJ1-2 - TRBV5-6 CASSPGGQGYYGYTF TGTGCCAGCAGCCCGGGGGGGCAGGGGTACTATGGCTACACCTTC
- TRBJ1-1 - TRBV7-2 CASSLSGAHTEAFF TGTGCCAGCAGCCTTTCTGGGGCCCACACTGAAGCTTTCTTT
TRBD1 TRBJ2-2 - TRBV18 CASSPPGTGITGELFF TGTGCCAGCTCACCACCGGGGACAGGGATCACCGGGGAGCTGTTTTTT
- TRBJ1-1 - TRBV6-5 CASSYSGADTEAFF TGTGCCAGCAGTTACTCTGGGGCCGACACTGAAGCTTTCTTT
- TRBJ1-1 - TRBV15 CATSIPRLQAGAFF TGTGCCACCAGCATCCCCCGCCTACAGGCTGGCGCTTTCTTT
- TRBJ2-3 - TRBV9 CASSVGGSTTDTQYF TGTGCCAGCAGCGTAGGTGGTAGCACCACAGATACGCAGTATTTT
- TRBJ1-2 - TRBV11-2 CASSPTGGANYGYTF TGTGCCAGCAGCCCAACGGGGGGAGCTAACTATGGCTACACCTTC
TRBD1 TRBJ2-7 - TRBV9 CASSVGDREVYEQYF TGTGCCAGCAGCGTAGGGGACAGAGAAGTTTACGAGCAGTACTTC
- TRBJ2-5 - TRBV5-4 CASSLARSGVETQYF TGTGCCAGCAGCTTGGCCAGGTCAGGGGTAGAGACCCAGTACTTC
TRBD1 TRBJ2-1 - TRBV5-1 CASSLAGQGAFNEQFF TGCGCCAGCAGCTTGGCCGGTCAGGGGGCATTCAATGAGCAGTTCTTC
- TRBJ2-1 once TRBV5-1 CASSFRDSLRDEQFF TGCGCCAGCAGCTTCCGGGACTCCCTCAGGGATGAGCAGTTCTTC
- TRBJ2-5 - TRBV6-1 CASSREYQETQYF TGTGCCAGCAGTCGAGAGTACCAAGAGACCCAGTACTTC
- TRBJ2-6 few TRBV5-1 CASSLIISGANVLTF TGCGCCAGCAGCTTGATTATCTCTGGGGCCAACGTCCTGACTTTC
- TRBJ1-1 few TRBV6-1 CASSLDRNTEAFF TGTGCCAGCAGCCTTGACAGGAACACTGAAGCTTTCTTT
- TRBJ2-3 - TRBV18 CASSPLQDNTDTQYF TGTGCCAGCTCACCGTTACAGGATAACACAGATACGCAGTATTTT
- TRBJ2-7 - TRBV18 CASSQAYLSSYEQYF TGTGCCAGCTCTCAAGCGTACCTGAGCTCCTACGAGCAGTACTTC
TRBD2 TRBJ2-1 - TRBV5-1 CASSAPTSGRENEQFF TGCGCCAGCAGCGCCCCGACTAGCGGGAGGGAAAATGAGCAGTTCTTC
TRBD1 TRBJ2-3 - TRBV5-5 CASSFGGQGKDTQYF TGTGCCAGCAGCTTTGGGGGACAGGGAAAAGATACGCAGTATTTT
- TRBJ2-6 - TRBV28 CASSAAGRGANVLTF TGTGCCAGCAGTGCCGCCGGGCGGGGGGCCAACGTCCTGACTTTC
TRBD1 TRBJ1-1 - TRBV28 CASSLHRGLGNTEAFF TGTGCCAGCAGTCTCCACAGGGGGCTGGGGAACACTGAAGCTTTCTTT
- TRBJ1-1 many TRBV5-1 CASSLGGTLRAFF TGCGCCAGCAGCTTGGGGGGCACTTTGAGAGCTTTCTTT
TRBD1 TRBJ1-1 - TRBV7-3 CASSPPGTGAMRAFF TGTGCCAGCAGCCCCCCAGGGACAGGGGCAATGCGAGCTTTCTTT
TRBD2 TRBJ2-7 - TRBV28 CASSPGGKGISSEQYF TGTGCCAGCAGTCCGGGGGGTAAAGGTATATCAAGCGAGCAGTACTTC